This passage covers 22 T cell receptor beta chains from one sample sequenced in a study of CD8+ T cells in alopecia areata. Stated treatment: oral pan-JAK inhibitor, 5-10 mg twice daily. Extraction and reverse transcription of RNA yielded cDNA as the sequencing template. Clones were read by immunoSEQ multiplex PCR, and TCRdb kept only the in-frame ones, dropping some. This sample has roughly 250,000 clones; 50% to 75% occur once, and the top ten carry 0.9% to 0.95%. The sample was CD4+ T cells sorted from blood, taken around week 53, from a patient treated with tofacitinib. These receptors were collected from a human donor with alopecia areata.

J is TRBJ2-5 and V is TRBV5-1; possibly TRBD2 for D (5 bases). The CDR3 extends over 14 amino acids. The germline V gene has CDR1 SGHRS and CDR2 YFSETQ. V lost 0 bases and J 5 bases, leaving 11 bases between the germline ends. DNA for the CDR3: TGCGCCAGCAGCTTGGTCGAGGGTTTGGAGACCCAGTACTTC. Encoded protein: CASSLVEGLETQYF.

This chain links TRBV18 with TRBJ1-6, with 9 nucleotides matching TRBD1. This CDR3 is built from 16 residues. From germline, CDR1 is KGHSH and CDR2 LQKENI. The V and J ends lost 2 bases and 9 bases, in that order; junction bases with no gene match: 8. CDR3 residues: CASSPLPPDRGSPLHF. In DNA, the CDR3 is TGTGCCAGCTCACCATTGCCCCCGGACAGGGGTTCACCCCTCCACTTT.

Here the CDR3 DNA reads TGTGCCAGCAGCCCGATGGTTAAGGTGGCTCGGGACATTCAGTACTTC. As protein: CASSPMVKVARDIQYF. This rearrangement joins TRBV27 to TRBJ2-4; D gene uncertain. This CDR3 region has 16 residues. In germline, CDR1 is MNHEY, CDR2 SMNVEV (reference sequence). The germline V and J ends were trimmed by 6 bases and 8 bases, with 23 bases remaining between them.

V gene TRBV4-3 combines with J gene TRBJ2-3, with D maybe TRBD1 (6 bases). This CDR3 has 13 residues. Germline V gene sequence: CDR1 LGHNA, CDR2 YSLEER. V was pared by 4 bases and J by 4 bases, with 9 bases between. DNA of the CDR3: TGCGCCAGCAGCCCACAGGGCCCAGATACGCAGTATTTT. Its translation: CASSPQGPDTQYF.

This clone has a single count. The V gene is TRBV7-2, the J gene TRBJ1-6; D is possibly TRBD1 (5 bases). CDR3 length: 15 amino acids. Deletions cut 3 bases from V and 13 bases from J, with 19 bases between. Germline V lookup: CDR1 SGHTA, CDR2 FQGNSA. The CDR3 coding sequence is TGTGCCAGCAGCTTTCGACAGCTCGCTGATGTTCCCCTCCACTTT. It codes for CASSFRQLADVPLHF.

The chain employs TRBV5-1 and TRBJ2-3; D possibly corresponds to TRBD1 (6 bases). The germline V and J ends were trimmed by 2 bases and 2 bases, with 12 bases remaining between them. Germline assignment: CDR1 SGHRS and CDR2 YFSETQ. This CDR3 has 15 residues. The CDR3 sequence: CASSFEGHPTDTQYF. CDR3 nucleotides: TGCGCCAGCAGCTTCGAGGGACACCCCACAGATACGCAGTATTTT.

The chain is built from TRBV20-1 and TRBJ1-2; no clear D. The germline CDR1 and CDR2 sequences are DFQATT and SNEGSKA (reference sequence). This CDR3 contains 11 residues. Trimming stripped 7 bases from V and 5 bases from J, with 11 bases between. As DNA, the CDR3 is TGCAGTGGCGATGGCGATTATGGCTACACCTTC. Translation: CSGDGDYGYTF.

This chain connects TRBV5-1 to TRBJ1-1; 11 bases line up with TRBD1. V shed 5 bases, J shed 4 bases, and the junction held 7 bases outside the gene matches. The CDR3 has 15 residues. Germline values: CDR1 SGHRS, CDR2 YFSETQ. CDR3 residues: CASSPLGTGGTEAFF. Here the CDR3 DNA reads TGCGCCAGCAGTCCTTTAGGGACAGGGGGCACTGAAGCTTTCTTT.

This chain connects TRBV30 to TRBJ2-7; weak D call: TRBD1 (6 bases). The V gene's germline CDR1 is GTSNPN and CDR2 SVGIG (reference sequence). There are 13 residues in the CDR3. V lost 5 bases and J 2 bases, leaving 13 bases between the germline ends. CDR3 bases: TGTGCCTGGGACCGGACAGCCCCCTACGAGCAGTACTTC. This sequence encodes CAWDRTAPYEQYF. Supplemented by reference TRBV30 and TRBJ2-7, the full variable domain reads SQTIHQWPATLVQPVGSPLSLECTVEGTSNPNLYWYRQAAGRGLQLLFYSVGIGQISSEVPQNLSASRPQDRQFILSSKKLLLSDSGFYLCAWDRTAPYEQYFGPGTRLTVT.

The chain uses TRBV4-3 and TRBJ2-3, with 11 positions matching TRBD2. V was clipped by 0 bases and J by 6 bases; unmatched bases: 8. There are 17 residues in the CDR3. Germline V lookup: CDR1 LGHNA, CDR2 YSLEER. The CDR3: CASSQDSSGGAGDTQYF. CDR3 sequence (DNA): TGCGCCAGCAGCCAAGATAGTAGCGGGGGGGCCGGGGATACGCAGTATTTT.

The CDR3 sequence is CASSIGTGTDTQYF. The CDR3 nucleotides are TGTGCCAGTAGTATTGGGACGGGCACAGATACGCAGTATTTT. The chain uses TRBV19 and TRBJ2-3; D may be TRBD1 or TRBD2 (5 bases each). The germline V and J ends were trimmed by 3 bases and 1 base, with 8 bases remaining between them. This CDR3 is built from 14 residues. In germline, CDR1 is LNHDA, CDR2 SQIVND (reference sequence).

The chain couples TRBV13 to TRBJ2-2; D call uncertain. V gave up 0 bases and J gave up 5 bases, with 4 bases separating them. CDR1 PRHDT and CDR2 FYEKMQ come from the germline V gene (reference sequence). The CDR3 has 13 amino acids. CDR3 loop: CASSLGMTGELFF. In DNA form, the CDR3 reads TGTGCCAGCAGCTTAGGAATGACCGGGGAGCTGTTTTTT.

This chain joins TRBV4-2 and TRBJ2-7; 8 bases map to TRBD2. V was clipped by 3 bases and J by 7 bases; unmatched bases: 14. CDR1 LGHNA and CDR2 YNFKEQ come from the germline V gene. The CDR3 consists of 16 residues. This CDR3 reads CASSQTIPGGAREQYF. The CDR3 coding sequence is TGTGCCAGCAGCCAGACTATCCCCGGGGGGGCACGAGAGCAGTACTTC.

Written as DNA, the CDR3 is TGCGCCAGCAGCCTCGAGGGAGCCAAAAACATTCAGTACTTC. Protein: CASSLEGAKNIQYF. This chain links TRBV5-1 with TRBJ2-4; a possible D gene is TRBD2 (5 bases). The CDR3 is 14 amino acids. Germline assignment: CDR1 SGHRS and CDR2 YFSETQ. The V end lost 4 bases, the J end lost 0 bases, and 8 bases lay between the germline ends.

This sequence joins TRBV7-8 and TRBJ2-5, with 11 nucleotides matching TRBD2. This CDR3 has 16 amino acids. V gave up 5 bases and J gave up 0 bases; unmatched junction bases: 5. CDR1 SGHVS and CDR2 FQNEAQ come from the germline V gene. The CDR3 protein is CASSLGTSGNQETQYF. The CDR3, as DNA: TGTGCCAGCAGCCTAGGGACTAGCGGAAACCAAGAGACCCAGTACTTC.

This chain joins TRBV27 and TRBJ2-3, with D perhaps TRBD1 or TRBD2 (5 bases each). Germline CDR1 MNHEY, CDR2 SMNVEV (reference sequence). CDR3 size: 19 residues. The V end was cut by 1 base, the J end by 5 bases, with 25 bases between. CDR3 coding DNA: TGTGCCAGCAGTTTATATGGGGGATTTCCCGGGACCAGAGGAGATACGCAGTATTTT. It translates to CASSLYGGFPGTRGDTQYF.

J is TRBJ1-2 and V is TRBV5-6, with TRBD1 matching 8 bases. The germline CDR1 and CDR2 sequences are SGHDT and YYEEEE. This CDR3 is built from 15 residues. With V trimmed by 0 bases and J by 4 bases, 5 bases remained unmatched. The CDR3, as DNA: TGTGCCAGCAGCTTGGCCGACACAGGGGGCTATGGCTACACCTTC. It specifies CASSLADTGGYGYTF.

This chain links TRBV7-2 with TRBJ1-2; D not resolved. CDR1 is SGHTA, CDR2 FQGNSA, per germline. The CDR3 totals 15 residues. Trimming removed 6 bases at V and 5 bases at J, with 19 bases between. CDR3 protein: CASRVFDTRQYGYTF. CDR3 nucleotide sequence: TGTGCCAGCAGAGTATTTGATACCCGTCAATATGGCTACACCTTC.

This clone was found once. The chain employs TRBV6-5 and TRBJ2-7; TRBD1 aligns across 8 bases. CDR3 length: 13 residues. Germline trimming cut 9 bases from V and 2 bases from J; bases unmatched to any gene: 6. Germline V lookup: CDR1 MNHEY, CDR2 SVGAGI. In nucleotides, the CDR3 is TGTGCCAGTCTAGGACAGGGAGCCTACGAGCAGTACTTC. It translates to CASLGQGAYEQYF.

A single count supports this clone. The chain is built from TRBV27 and TRBJ2-6; TRBD1 is a possible D gene (5 bases). The germline V and J ends were trimmed by 1 base and 4 bases, with 11 bases remaining between them. Germline CDR1 MNHEY, CDR2 SMNVEV (reference sequence). The CDR3 is 16 residues long. CDR3 coding DNA: TGTGCCAGCAGTTTATTCCAGGGAACCGGGGCCAACGTCCTGACTTTC. Its protein is CASSLFQGTGANVLTF. Combining the CDR3 with reference TRBV27 and TRBJ2-6 gives the whole variable domain EAQVTQNPRYLITVTGKKLTVTCSQNMNHEYMSWYRQDPGLGLRQIYYSMNVEVTDKGDVPEGYKVSRKEKRNFPLILESPSPNQTSLYFCASSLFQGTGANVLTFGAGSRLTVL.

The chain uses TRBV7-8 and TRBJ2-7; D might be TRBD1 (5 bases). Germline CDR1 SGHVS, CDR2 FQNEAQ. CDR3 length equals 12 residues. The V end lost 1 base, the J end lost 5 bases, and 6 bases lay between the germline ends. The CDR3 DNA reads as TGTGCCAGCAGCTTAGTAGGGGACGAGCAGTACTTC. It is translated as CASSLVGDEQYF.

This chain links TRBV15 with TRBJ1-1; tentatively, D is TRBD1 (6 bases). The V and J ends lost 5 bases and 0 bases respectively, with 10 bases between them. The CDR3 has 14 amino acids. The germline V gene has CDR1 LNHNV and CDR2 YYDKDF (reference sequence). This CDR3 is CATSPDRMNTEAFF. The CDR3 coding sequence is TGTGCCACCAGCCCCGACAGGATGAACACTGAAGCTTTCTTT.